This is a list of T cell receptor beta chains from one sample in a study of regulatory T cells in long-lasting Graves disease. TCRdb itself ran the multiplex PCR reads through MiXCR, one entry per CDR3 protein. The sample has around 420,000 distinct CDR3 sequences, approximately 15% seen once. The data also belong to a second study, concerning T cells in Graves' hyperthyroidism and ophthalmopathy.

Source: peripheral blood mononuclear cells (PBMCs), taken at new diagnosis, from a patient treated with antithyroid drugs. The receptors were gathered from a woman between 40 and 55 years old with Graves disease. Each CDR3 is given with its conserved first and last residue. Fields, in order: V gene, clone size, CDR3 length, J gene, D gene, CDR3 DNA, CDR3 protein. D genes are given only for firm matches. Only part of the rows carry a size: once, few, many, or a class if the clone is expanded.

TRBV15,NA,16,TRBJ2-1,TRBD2,TGTGCCACCAGCAAACCTAGCGGTAGCTCCTACAATGAGCAGTTCTTC,CATSKPSGSSYNEQFF
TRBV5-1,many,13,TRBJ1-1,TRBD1,TGCGCCAGCAGCAGGACAGGGGAGGGCACGGCTTTCTTT,CASSRTGEGTAFF
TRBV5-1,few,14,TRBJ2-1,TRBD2,TGCGCCAGCAGCCAAGGACTAGCCAACAATGAGCAGTTCTTC,CASSQGLANNEQFF
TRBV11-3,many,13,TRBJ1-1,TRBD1,TGTGCCAGCAGCTACAGGGGGGACACTGAAGCTTTCTTT,CASSYRGDTEAFF
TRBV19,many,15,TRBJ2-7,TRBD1,TGTGCCAGTAGTATGGGGACAGGGGCGTTTGGCGAGCAGTACTTC,CASSMGTGAFGEQYF
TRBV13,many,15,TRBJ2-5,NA,TGTGCCAGCAGCGATAGACGTGGGGGCCAAGAGACCCAGTACTTC,CASSDRRGGQETQYF
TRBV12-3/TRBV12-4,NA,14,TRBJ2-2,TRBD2,TGTGCCAGCAGTTTCGGGGAGGGGTCGAGGGAGCTGTTTTTT,CASSFGEGSRELFF
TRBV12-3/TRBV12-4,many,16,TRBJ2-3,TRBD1,TGTGCCAGCAGTCAAACGTCGGGACAGGGGGCAGATACGCAGTATTTT,CASSQTSGQGADTQYF
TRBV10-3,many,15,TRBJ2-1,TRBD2,TGTGCCATCAGTGAGTCCGGACTAGCGGGTGGGGAGCAGTTCTTC,CAISESGLAGGEQFF
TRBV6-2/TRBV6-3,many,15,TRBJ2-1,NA,TGTGCCAGCACCTCCAGGGTTGCGTCCTACAATGAGCAGTTCTTC,CASTSRVASYNEQFF
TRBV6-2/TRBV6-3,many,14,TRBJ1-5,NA,TGTGCCAGCAGTTACTCGGCGGGGGGTCAGCCCCAGCATTTT,CASSYSAGGQPQHF
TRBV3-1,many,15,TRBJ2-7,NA,TGTGCCAGCAGCCAAGATGGGACACCCGCCTACGAGCAGTACTTC,CASSQDGTPAYEQYF
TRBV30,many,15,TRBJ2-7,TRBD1,TGTGCCTGGAGCATGGGACAGGGCGTCTCCTACGAGCAGTACTTC,CAWSMGQGVSYEQYF
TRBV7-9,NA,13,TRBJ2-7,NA,TGTGCCAGCAGCTTAATTCAGGGCGGGGAGCAGTACTTC,CASSLIQGGEQYF
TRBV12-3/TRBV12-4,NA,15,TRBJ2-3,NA,TGTGCCAGCGGCCGAGGGACTCTTAAAGGAAAGGCGCAGTATTTT,CASGRGTLKGKAQYF
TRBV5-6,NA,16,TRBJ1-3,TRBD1,TGTGCCAGCAGCTTGCAGACAGGGATCTCTGGAAACACCATATATTTT,CASSLQTGISGNTIYF
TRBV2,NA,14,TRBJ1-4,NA,TGTGCCAGCAGTGGAGGCAGAACTAATGAAAAACTGTTTTTT,CASSGGRTNEKLFF
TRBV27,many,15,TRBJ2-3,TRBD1,TGTGCCAGCAGTAGCCTGACAGGGGGGGATGATACGCAGTATTTT,CASSSLTGGDDTQYF
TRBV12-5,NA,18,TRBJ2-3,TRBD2,TGTGCTAGTGGTTCACCGAGGATGGCGGGAGAGATTTCAGATACGCAGTATTTT,CASGSPRMAGEISDTQYF
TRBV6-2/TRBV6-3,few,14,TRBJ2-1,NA,TGTGCCAGCAGTTACTGGTCAGGGGAAAATGAGCAGTTCTTC,CASSYWSGENEQFF
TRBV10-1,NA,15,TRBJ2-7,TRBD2,TGCGCCAGCAGCCAACTAGCGGGAGCTGCCTACGAGCAGTACTTC,CASSQLAGAAYEQYF
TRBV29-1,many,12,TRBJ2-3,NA,TGCAGCGTTGAATGGGGCACAGATACGCAGTATTTT,CSVEWGTDTQYF
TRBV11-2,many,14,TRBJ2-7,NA,TGTGCCAGCAGCTTAGCTGGTATCTCCTACGAGCAGTACTTC,CASSLAGISYEQYF
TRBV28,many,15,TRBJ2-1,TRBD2,TGTGCCAGCAGTTTGGGACTAGCGGGATTCTATGAGCAGTTCTTC,CASSLGLAGFYEQFF
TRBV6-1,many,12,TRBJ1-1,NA,TGTGCCAGCAGGAAGGGCTGGGCTGAAGCTTTCTTT,CASRKGWAEAFF
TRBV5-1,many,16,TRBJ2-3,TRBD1,TGCGCCAGCAGCTTGGGACAGGGGGACCGAACAGATACGCAGTATTTT,CASSLGQGDRTDTQYF
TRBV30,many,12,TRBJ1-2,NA,TGTGCCTGGAGCGGTGGGCAGCATGGCTACACCTTC,CAWSGGQHGYTF
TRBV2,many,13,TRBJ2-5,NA,TGTGCCAGCAGTGACGGTCCTTGGGAGACCCAGTACTTC,CASSDGPWETQYF
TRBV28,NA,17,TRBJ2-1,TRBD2,TGTGCCAGCAGTCCCGACAGGGTAGCGGGAGGGTCCCATGAGCAGTTCTTC,CASSPDRVAGGSHEQFF
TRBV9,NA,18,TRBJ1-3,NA,TGTGCCAGCAGCTCCCCCCGGGCTCCCCGTAGGGAGGAGAACACCATATATTTT,CASSSPRAPRREENTIYF
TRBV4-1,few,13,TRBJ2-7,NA,TGCGCCAGCAGCCAAGGGGTCAGAGGCGGGCAGTACTTC,CASSQGVRGGQYF
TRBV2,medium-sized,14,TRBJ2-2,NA,TGCGCCAGCACCTCTTTGGGGAGCCCCGGGGAGCTGTTTTTT,CASTSLGSPGELFF
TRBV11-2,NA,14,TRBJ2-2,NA,TGTGCCAGCAGCTACGCGAGGGCGGCCGGGGAGCTGTTTTTT,CASSYARAAGELFF
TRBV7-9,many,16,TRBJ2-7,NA,TGTGCCAGCAGCTACTTCGTCTTCAACAGGGAAGGCGAGCAGTACTTC,CASSYFVFNREGEQYF
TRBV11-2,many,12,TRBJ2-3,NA,TGTGCCAGCAGATTGGACGGAGATACGCAGTATTTT,CASRLDGDTQYF
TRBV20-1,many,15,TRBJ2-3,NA,TGCAGTGCTAGAGATCATGAGGGAGGCGTGGATACGCAGTATTTT,CSARDHEGGVDTQYF
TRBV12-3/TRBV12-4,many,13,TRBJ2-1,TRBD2,TGTGCCAGCACTAGCGGGAGAGGTTATGAGCAGTTCTTC,CASTSGRGYEQFF
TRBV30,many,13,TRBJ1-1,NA,TGTGCCTGGATGCGAAGCCCGAACACTGAAGCTTTCTTT,CAWMRSPNTEAFF
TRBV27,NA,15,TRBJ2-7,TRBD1,TGTGCCAGCAGTTTCCTCCTAGGCAGGGGGTACGAGCAGTACTTC,CASSFLLGRGYEQYF
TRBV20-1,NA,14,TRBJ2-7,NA,TGCAGTGCTAGCCCTAGCTCAAGCTCCTACGAGCAGTACTTC,CSASPSSSSYEQYF
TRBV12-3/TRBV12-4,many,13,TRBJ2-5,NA,TGTGCCAGCACCTTGGGTGGCCAAGAGACCCAGTACTTC,CASTLGGQETQYF
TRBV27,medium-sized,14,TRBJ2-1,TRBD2,TGTGCCAGCAGTCCGGGAGGGACATACAATGAGCAGTTCTTC,CASSPGGTYNEQFF
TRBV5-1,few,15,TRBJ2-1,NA,TGCGCCAGCAGCTTGGCGCGGGGGCAGGGTGATGAGCAGTTCTTC,CASSLARGQGDEQFF
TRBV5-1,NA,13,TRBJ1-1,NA,TGCGCCAGCAGTACTTCACAGAACACTGAAGCTTTCTTT,CASSTSQNTEAFF
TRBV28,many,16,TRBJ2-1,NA,TGTGCCAGCAGTTACCCTCGGGGACGAGGGGACAATGAGCAGTTCTTC,CASSYPRGRGDNEQFF
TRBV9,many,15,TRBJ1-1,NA,TGTGCCAGCAGCACACACGCCGAGGCCAACACTGAAGCTTTCTTT,CASSTHAEANTEAFF
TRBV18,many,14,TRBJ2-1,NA,TGTGCCAGCTCACCACCGTCCGTGAACAATGAGCAGTTCTTC,CASSPPSVNNEQFF
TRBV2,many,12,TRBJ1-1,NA,TGTGCCAGCACCCTCGGGAGTGTCGAAGCTTTCTTT,CASTLGSVEAFF